The entry that follows covers one T cell receptor beta chain sequence. Its antigen remains unknown. The record originates from a study of OX40 agonist ivuxolimab in advanced cancers. As for the study in general: While on treatment, patients had intravenous ivuxolimab at 0.01 to 10 mg/kg every 2 weeks. Patients with hepatocellular carcinoma, melanoma, renal cell or head and neck cancer made up the dose-escalation patients.

Looked up from germline, CDR1 is WNHNN and CDR2 is SYGVQD (reference sequence). The CDR3 totals 13 residues. After removal of 4 bases from V and 10 bases from J, the junction contained 4 bases not matched to a gene. Study observations and caveats: Averaging showed that CD8+ T cells had more expanded clones than CD4+ did.

Assay: immunoSEQ multiplex PCR; the TCRdb copy retains only in-frame clones and omits some. Among under 85,000 clones listed, roughly 84% were seen once. Specimen: CD4+ or CD8+ T cells sorted from blood, collected in a trial of the OX40 agonist ivuxolimab. The chain is built from TRBV10-1 and TRBJ1-6; the match to TRBD1 covers 7 bases. The TCR originated in an adult with an advanced solid tumor such as melanoma, head and neck, liver or kidney cancer. In DNA form, the CDR3 reads TGCGCCAGCAGTGGACAGGGTGACTCACCCCTCCACTTT. It specifies CASSGQGDSPLHF.